One and the same sample provided the 2 T cell receptor beta chains below, sequenced in a study of shared clonotypes between healthy human individuals. Clones were sequenced by immunoSEQ multiplex PCR, and TCRdb holds only the in-frame ones, with some missing. The sample contains roughly 770,000 clones, about 97% of which appear only once. Naive CD8 cells lacked CD45RO, underwent positive selection for CCR7 and left out terminally differentiated effector memory CD45RA+ cells. Sequenced material: naive CD8+ T cells sorted from blood. These receptors all come from a man aged 25 to 40 in good health.

The CDR3 here is CASSILAGDIYEQYF. As DNA, the CDR3 is TGTGCCAGTAGTATTTTGGCAGGGGATATTTACGAGCAGTACTTC. This chain joins TRBV19 and TRBJ2-7, with D maybe TRBD1 (6 bases). V lost 3 bases, J lost 4 bases, and 16 bases lay in between. This CDR3 region has 15 residues. The germline gives CDR1 LNHDA, CDR2 SQIVND (reference sequence).

The chain joins TRBV9 to TRBJ1-1; 9 bases align to TRBD1. The germline V gene encodes CDR1 SGDLS and CDR2 YYNGEE. There are 16 residues in the CDR3. Losses at the gene ends were 3 bases for V and 1 base for J; bases not matched to a gene: 7. The CDR3 sequence: CASSAGTGFRNTEAFF. The CDR3 DNA follows: TGTGCCAGCAGCGCCGGGACAGGGTTTCGGAACACTGAAGCTTTCTTT.